The rows below give T cell receptor beta chains drawn from one sample of a study of T-cell memory formation after mild COVID-19. TCRdb itself ran the 5' RACE reads through MiXCR, one entry per CDR3 protein. There are fewer than 140,000 distinct CDR3 sequences in the sample; over 15% occur only once, and roughly 27% lies in the top ten. The specimen sequenced was PBMCs or a T cell subset sorted from them (not recorded which). Receptors were obtained from an adult woman who had mild COVID-19 (a few samples of this study predate the infection). Cell type and time point are not known. Each CDR3 is given with its conserved first and last residue. Each record gives: D gene, clone size, V gene, J gene, CDR3 protein, CDR3 DNA. A D gene is named only where the DNA matches it firmly. The size field is filled for only some rows; it gives once, few, many or a size class.

-	-	TRBV29-1	TRBJ1-2	CSVFPGLEDGYTF	TGCAGCGTTTTTCCCGGGTTGGAAGATGGCTACACCTTC
TRBD1	-	TRBV7-9	TRBJ2-7	CASSSTDRGDHEQYF	TGTGCCAGCAGCTCCACGGACAGGGGAGACCACGAGCAGTACTTC
-	-	TRBV25-1	TRBJ1-2	CASSESWQFGGYTF	TGTGCCAGCAGTGAATCATGGCAGTTCGGGGGCTACACCTTC
TRBD2	few	TRBV4-2	TRBJ2-3	CASSQEAGGTDTQYF	TGTGCCAGCAGCCAAGAGGCGGGAGGCACAGATACGCAGTATTTT
TRBD1	-	TRBV5-1	TRBJ2-7	CASSLGQGYSYEQYF	TGCGCCAGCAGCTTGGGACAGGGATATTCCTACGAGCAGTACTTC
TRBD2	few	TRBV5-1	TRBJ2-7	CASSWGGRPTYEQYF	TGCGCCAGCAGCTGGGGGGGACGACCTACCTACGAGCAGTACTTC
TRBD2	few	TRBV15	TRBJ2-1	CATSTPSGGVLEQFF	TGTGCCACCAGCACCCCTAGCGGGGGGGTTCTCGAGCAGTTCTTC
-	-	TRBV4-1	TRBJ1-1	CASSQEATFGDTEAFF	TGCGCCAGCAGCCAAGAGGCGACATTCGGGGACACTGAAGCTTTCTTT
-	-	TRBV4-1	TRBJ2-7	CASSQESRIVYEQYF	TGCGCCAGCAGCCAAGAATCCAGGATCGTCTACGAGCAGTACTTC
-	few	TRBV3-1	TRBJ2-7	CASSQTRGSYEQYF	TGTGCCAGCAGCCAAACCCGGGGCTCCTACGAGCAGTACTTC
TRBD1	few	TRBV4-2	TRBJ1-1	CASSAEGAFTEAFF	TGTGCCAGCAGCGCCGAGGGGGCCTTCACTGAAGCTTTCTTT
TRBD2	few	TRBV4-1	TRBJ2-7	CASSQPGAGEEQYF	TGCGCCAGCAGCCAACCCGGCGCGGGGGAAGAGCAGTACTTC
-	many	TRBV20-1	TRBJ1-5	CSALPLAGNQPQHF	TGCAGTGCCCTCCCACTCGCAGGGAATCAGCCCCAGCATTTT
-	-	TRBV7-3	TRBJ1-1	CASSVGINTEAFF	TGTGCCAGCAGCGTAGGCATCAACACTGAAGCTTTCTTT
TRBD1	many	TRBV12-3/TRBV12-4	TRBJ1-5	CASSFRQGGHQPQHF	TGTGCCAGCAGTTTCAGACAGGGGGGGCACCAGCCCCAGCATTTT
-	few	TRBV12-3/TRBV12-4	TRBJ1-2	CASSRGENYGYTF	TGTGCCAGCAGCCGTGGAGAGAACTATGGCTACACCTTC
TRBD1	few	TRBV4-1	TRBJ1-1	CASSQFGQASTEAFF	TGCGCCAGCAGCCAATTCGGACAGGCCAGCACTGAAGCTTTCTTT
TRBD1	few	TRBV29-1	TRBJ1-2	CSIDRDEGGYTF	TGCAGCATTGACAGGGATGAAGGTGGTTACACCTTC
TRBD1	-	TRBV24-1	TRBJ2-5	CATSDPRDRVETQYF	TGTGCCACCAGTGACCCCCGGGACAGGGTGGAGACCCAGTACTTC
-	-	TRBV4-3	TRBJ2-3	CASSPWLGVTQYF	TGCGCCAGCAGCCCCTGGTTGGGGGTTACGCAGTATTTT
-	-	TRBV6-5	TRBJ2-7	CASRQGQLYEQYF	TGTGCCAGCAGACAGGGACAACTCTACGAGCAGTACTTC
-	-	TRBV7-9	TRBJ1-1	CASSLGFGEKNTEAFF	TGTGCCAGCAGCTTAGGATTCGGGGAAAAGAACACTGAAGCTTTCTTT
-	few	TRBV20-1	TRBJ1-3	CSARAVEGNTIYF	TGCAGTGCTAGAGCGGTCGAAGGAAACACCATATATTTT
TRBD1	many	TRBV5-1	TRBJ2-7	CASRYGTGLYEQYF	TGCGCCAGCAGATATGGGACAGGGTTGTACGAGCAGTACTTC
-	few	TRBV7-9	TRBJ2-3	CASSYRLGDTQYF	TGTGCCAGCAGCTACCGCCTGGGCGATACGCAGTATTTT
TRBD2	few	TRBV24-1	TRBJ2-2	CATTSGSRDGELFF	TGTGCCACGACTAGCGGGAGTCGTGACGGGGAGCTGTTTTTT
TRBD1	-	TRBV29-1	TRBJ1-1	CSVEDHWDRGFTEAFF	TGCAGCGTTGAAGATCACTGGGACAGGGGGTTCACTGAAGCTTTCTTT
-	few	TRBV14	TRBJ2-7	CASSRGTAPQQYF	TGTGCCAGCAGCCGAGGGACCGCTCCCCAGCAGTACTTC
-	few	TRBV15	TRBJ1-5	CATSGQGRNQPQHF	TGTGCCACCAGCGGCCAGGGACGCAATCAGCCCCAGCATTTT
-	few	TRBV12-3/TRBV12-4	TRBJ2-7	CASSLGGMLYEQYF	TGTGCCAGCAGTTTGGGGGGCATGCTCTACGAGCAGTACTTC
TRBD2	-	TRBV29-1	TRBJ2-1	CSVELAGARDEQFF	TGCAGCGTTGAGCTAGCGGGAGCGAGGGATGAGCAGTTCTTC
-	few	TRBV14	TRBJ1-1	CASSPRWLAEAFF	TGTGCCAGCAGCCCCCGGTGGCTTGCTGAAGCTTTCTTT
-	few	TRBV28	TRBJ2-2	CASKIRYQRGGELFF	TGTGCCAGCAAAATTCGTTATCAAAGGGGCGGGGAGCTGTTTTTT
-	few	TRBV24-1	TRBJ2-7	CATRPGTGYEQYF	TGTGCCACCAGACCCGGGACGGGCTACGAGCAGTACTTC
-	many	TRBV5-1	TRBJ2-5	CASSLWIPGVQETQYF	TGCGCCAGCAGCTTGTGGATTCCGGGAGTTCAAGAGACCCAGTACTTC
-	few	TRBV7-9	TRBJ1-1	CATIHRDLRASASTEAFF	TGTGCCACCATCCACCGGGACCTCAGGGCAAGCGCTTCGACTGAAGCTTTCTTT
-	few	TRBV29-1	TRBJ1-3	CSASPGENSGNTIYF	TGCAGCGCTTCCCCAGGGGAGAACTCTGGAAACACCATATATTTT
TRBD1	-	TRBV20-1	TRBJ1-5	CSALHTGDSNQPQHF	TGCAGTGCTCTACACACAGGGGACAGCAATCAGCCCCAGCATTTT
-	few	TRBV9	TRBJ2-3	CASSVEGLPADTQYF	TGTGCCAGCAGCGTAGAAGGCCTTCCCGCAGATACGCAGTATTTT
-	few	TRBV7-9	TRBJ2-1	CASSPVRQSYNEQFF	TGTGCCAGCAGCCCCGTGAGACAGAGTTACAATGAGCAGTTCTTC
TRBD2	many	TRBV7-3	TRBJ2-1	CASSLRRGGWNEQFF	TGTGCCAGCAGCTTAAGACGGGGGGGCTGGAATGAGCAGTTCTTC
-	few	TRBV7-9	TRBJ1-1	CASSLVVGFAEAFF	TGTGCCAGCAGCTTAGTAGTAGGGTTCGCTGAAGCTTTCTTT